The rows below give T cell receptor beta chains drawn from one sample of a study of cytomegalovirus exposure and HLA in healthy donors. The data were produced by immunoSEQ multiplex PCR, yet TCRdb's version contains in-frame clones alone and is incomplete. The sample has 97,000 or so clones; approximately 70% are singletons. The source material was PBMCs. The receptor source for this set is a man aged 50 or older in good health and CMV-seronegative. The CDR3 runs from the conserved cysteine through the conserved F or W. The order of the fields is CDR3 protein, CDR3 DNA, J gene, D gene, V gene, clone size. D genes are given only for firm matches. Clone size is given for some rows only: seen once, a few or many times, or a class if the clone is expanded.

CASSFTSGGGTDTQYF	TGTGCCAGCAGCTTTACTAGCGGGGGGGGAACAGATACGCAGTATTTT	TRBJ2-3	TRBD2	TRBV5-6	-
CASSGSYEQYF	TGCGCCAGCAGTGGTTCCTACGAGCAGTACTTC	TRBJ2-7	-	TRBV10-2	-
CASSGRRRDGGQETQYF	TGTGCCAGCAGCGGCCGTCGCCGGGACGGGGGACAAGAGACCCAGTACTTC	TRBJ2-5	-	TRBV9	-
CASSVRSSNSYNEQFF	TGTGCCAGCAGCGTACGATCTAGCAACTCCTACAATGAGCAGTTCTTC	TRBJ2-1	-	TRBV9	-
CASSVLAGNTDTQYF	TGTGCCAGCAGCGTCCTAGCGGGGAACACAGATACGCAGTATTTT	TRBJ2-3	TRBD2	TRBV27	-
CASSTRDRGTEKLFF	TGTGCCAGCAGTACGCGGGACAGGGGTACGGAAAAACTGTTTTTT	TRBJ1-4	TRBD1	TRBV27	-
CAGGGLANTGELFF	TGTGCAGGCGGGGGACTAGCGAACACCGGGGAGCTGTTTTTT	TRBJ2-2	TRBD2	TRBV6-6	-
CASSFGTSEETQYF	TGCGCCAGCAGCTTTGGTACTAGCGAAGAGACCCAGTACTTC	TRBJ2-5	TRBD2	TRBV5-1	once
CASSPSSYEQYF	TGTGCCAGCTCACCGAGCTCCTACGAGCAGTACTTC	TRBJ2-7	-	TRBV18	few
CSSLQGRDTEAFF	TGCAGCTCTTTACAGGGAAGGGACACTGAAGCTTTCTTT	TRBJ1-1	-	TRBV29-1	-
CASSPGQGTTEAFF	TGTGCCAGCAGTCCGGGACAGGGGACGACTGAAGCTTTCTTT	TRBJ1-1	TRBD1	TRBV6-1	few
CASSISRGETQYF	TGTGCCAGTAGTATTTCGAGGGGGGAGACCCAGTACTTC	TRBJ2-5	-	TRBV19	-
CASTPPRGFQYF	TGTGCCAGCACCCCCCCACGGGGTTTTCAGTACTTC	TRBJ2-7	-	TRBV28	-
CASSRQEDTEAFF	TGTGCCAGCAGTCGACAGGAGGACACTGAAGCTTTCTTT	TRBJ1-1	-	TRBV7-9	-
CASSSKTGTGRYEQYF	TGCGCCAGCAGCTCCAAAACCGGGACAGGGAGGTACGAGCAGTACTTC	TRBJ2-7	TRBD1	TRBV5-1	-
CASSSRELGGSSYEQYF	TGCGCCAGCAGCTCCCGCGAGCTGGGAGGGTCGTCCTACGAGCAGTACTTC	TRBJ2-7	TRBD2	TRBV5-1	few
CASSDTGQSYEQYF	TGTGCCAGCAGTGACACGGGACAGTCCTACGAGCAGTACTTC	TRBJ2-7	TRBD1	TRBV28	-
CASSLLAYSSYEQYF	TGTGCCAGCAGCTTATTGGCATACAGCTCCTACGAGCAGTACTTC	TRBJ2-7	-	TRBV7-9	-
CASSTDRPPYEQYF	TGTGCCAGCAGTACGGACAGACCACCCTACGAGCAGTACTTC	TRBJ2-7	-	TRBV6-5	-
CASSLKSGGQETQYF	TGTGCCAGCAGCTTGAAATCGGGTGGACAAGAGACCCAGTACTTC	TRBJ2-5	-	TRBV5-4	-
CASSYSRASIDEQYF	TGTGCCAGCAGTTACTCGAGGGCCAGTATTGACGAGCAGTACTTC	TRBJ2-7	-	TRBV6-6	-
CASSFRGGREGRRETQYF	TGTGCCAGCAGCTTTAGGGGGGGAAGGGAGGGGCGTAGAGAGACCCAGTACTTC	TRBJ2-5	-	TRBV7-2	few
CASSLGPNNEKLFF	TGTGCCAGCAGCTTAGGGCCGAACAATGAAAAACTGTTTTTT	TRBJ1-4	-	TRBV7-6	-
CASSRGNDYEQYF	TGTGCCAGCAGCCGGGGGAATGACTACGAGCAGTACTTC	TRBJ2-7	-	TRBV28	-
CASSLAGQTVRNEQFF	TGCGCCAGCAGCTTGGCCGGTCAAACTGTTCGGAATGAGCAGTTCTTC	TRBJ2-1	-	TRBV5-1	-
CASSPPLVTEAFF	TGTGCCAGCAGCCCCCCATTAGTTACTGAAGCTTTCTTT	TRBJ1-1	-	TRBV7-9	-
CASSLRDLSSYEQYF	TGTGCCAGCAGCCTGCGGGACTTAAGCTCCTACGAGCAGTACTTC	TRBJ2-7	-	TRBV9	-
CASSPQGQGGTGELFF	TGTGCCAGCAGTCCACAGGGACAGGGAGGCACCGGGGAGCTGTTTTTT	TRBJ2-2	TRBD1	TRBV6-4	few
CASTVTGNVGALHF	TGTGCCAGCACCGTGACAGGGAACGTTGGGGCCCTCCACTTT	TRBJ1-6	TRBD1	TRBV25-1	many
CSVEVDGRSYEQYF	TGCAGCGTTGAGGTCGACGGGAGGTCCTACGAGCAGTACTTC	TRBJ2-7	TRBD2	TRBV29-1	-
CASSAVGARAYEQYF	TGCGCCAGCAGCGCCGTAGGGGCTAGGGCCTACGAGCAGTACTTC	TRBJ2-7	-	TRBV5-1	-
CASSGPGQGVSGYTF	TGTGCCAGTAGTGGACCGGGACAGGGGGTTAGTGGCTACACCTTC	TRBJ1-2	TRBD1	TRBV19	once
CASSPGTKNTGELFF	TGTGCCAGCAGCCCCGGGACTAAAAACACCGGGGAGCTGTTTTTT	TRBJ2-2	TRBD2	TRBV14	few
CASSTPSGSSYNEQFF	TGTGCCAGCAGTACCCCTAGCGGGAGTTCCTACAATGAGCAGTTCTTC	TRBJ2-1	TRBD2	TRBV27	-
CASSRLVTYEQYF	TGTGCCAGCAGTCGACTCGTGACCTACGAGCAGTACTTC	TRBJ2-7	-	TRBV6-6	-
CASSLQASLETQYF	TGTGCCAGCAGCTTACAGGCAAGCCTAGAGACCCAGTACTTC	TRBJ2-5	-	TRBV11-2	few
CAWNKGDYSNQPQHF	TGTGCCTGGAATAAGGGAGATTATAGCAATCAGCCCCAGCATTTT	TRBJ1-5	-	TRBV30	-
CASSEWGGTSGDTQYF	TGTGCCAGCAGTGAATGGGGCGGGACTAGCGGTGATACGCAGTATTTT	TRBJ2-3	TRBD2	TRBV25-1	-
CASSHTGTGRFEKLFF	TGTGCCAGCAGCCATACCGGGACAGGGAGATTCGAAAAACTGTTTTTT	TRBJ1-4	TRBD1	TRBV5-6	-
CASSFRDSPYEQYF	TGCGCCAGCAGCTTCCGGGACAGTCCCTACGAGCAGTACTTC	TRBJ2-7	TRBD1	TRBV5-1	-
CASSLRVATSGQYEQYF	TGTGCCAGCAGCTTGAGAGTAGCGACTAGCGGCCAATACGAGCAGTACTTC	TRBJ2-7	TRBD2	TRBV7-8	-
CASSREGGYEQYF	TGCGCCAGCAGCCGAGAAGGCGGTTACGAGCAGTACTTC	TRBJ2-7	-	TRBV4-1	-
CASSPTSGSYNEQFF	TGCGCCAGCAGCCCTACTAGCGGGAGCTACAATGAGCAGTTCTTC	TRBJ2-1	TRBD2	TRBV5-1	-
CASSERLGQAHSQPQHF	TGTGCCAGCAGTGAAAGGTTAGGACAGGCCCATTCGCAGCCCCAGCATTTT	TRBJ1-5	TRBD1	TRBV6-1	once
CATSPRAGVDQPQHF	TGTGCCACCTCCCCCAGGGCAGGGGTCGATCAGCCCCAGCATTTT	TRBJ1-5	-	TRBV28	-
CASSLVGEAEQFF	TGTGCCAGCAGCTTGGTAGGGGAAGCTGAGCAGTTCTTC	TRBJ2-1	-	TRBV5-5	-
CSARKGSVQGTGWEKLFF	TGCAGCGCGAGAAAGGGTTCCGTACAGGGCACAGGTTGGGAAAAACTGTTTTTT	TRBJ1-4	-	TRBV29-1	once
CASSLAGGSIQYF	TGTGCCAGCAGCTTAGCAGGGGGCAGCATACAGTACTTC	TRBJ2-7	TRBD1	TRBV11-3	few
CASSGDKKETQYF	TGTGCCAGCAGCGGGGACAAGAAAGAGACCCAGTACTTC	TRBJ2-5	-	TRBV9	-
CASSLAGQGGETQYF	TGTGCCAGCAGCTTGGCCGGACAGGGGGGAGAGACCCAGTACTTC	TRBJ2-5	TRBD1	TRBV5-8	-
CASSPLGGRFEQYF	TGTGCCAGCAGCCCCCTGGGGGGGCGCTTCGAGCAGTACTTC	TRBJ2-7	-	TRBV7-2	-